The entry that follows covers one TCR beta chain sequence. The sample comes from a study of regulatory T cells in long-lasting Graves disease. This CDR3 region has 14 residues. Between the trimmed V and J ends, which lost 4 bases and 7 bases, there was a span of 17 bases. Germline V gene data show CDR1 as SGDLS and CDR2 as YYNGEE. The authors built TCR beta libraries using iRepertoire HTBI primers and Arm-PCR of CDR3 regions. TCRdb fed the multiplex PCR reads into MiXCR, producing one record per CDR3 protein. The sample records approximately 540,000 distinct CDR3 sequences, 12% being singletons. Time point noted: newly diagnosed GD, antithyroid drugs for less than 3 months. PBMC RNA was the source of the TCR library. In addition, the sample was reused for a study of T cells in Graves' hyperthyroidism and ophthalmopathy. That work adds: Uncontrolled infection, other autoimmune disease, pregnancy or lactation disqualified patients from enrolment.

The chain uses TRBV9 and TRBJ2-5, with a weak D call TRBD2 (5 bases). The TCR comes from a woman in her 30s with Graves disease. Source: peripheral blood mononuclear cells (PBMCs), taken at new diagnosis, from a patient treated with antithyroid drugs. CDR3 in DNA: TGTGCCAGCAGCTTAGACGGGGATTTGAGGACCCAGTACTTC. Protein sequence: CASSLDGDLRTQYF.